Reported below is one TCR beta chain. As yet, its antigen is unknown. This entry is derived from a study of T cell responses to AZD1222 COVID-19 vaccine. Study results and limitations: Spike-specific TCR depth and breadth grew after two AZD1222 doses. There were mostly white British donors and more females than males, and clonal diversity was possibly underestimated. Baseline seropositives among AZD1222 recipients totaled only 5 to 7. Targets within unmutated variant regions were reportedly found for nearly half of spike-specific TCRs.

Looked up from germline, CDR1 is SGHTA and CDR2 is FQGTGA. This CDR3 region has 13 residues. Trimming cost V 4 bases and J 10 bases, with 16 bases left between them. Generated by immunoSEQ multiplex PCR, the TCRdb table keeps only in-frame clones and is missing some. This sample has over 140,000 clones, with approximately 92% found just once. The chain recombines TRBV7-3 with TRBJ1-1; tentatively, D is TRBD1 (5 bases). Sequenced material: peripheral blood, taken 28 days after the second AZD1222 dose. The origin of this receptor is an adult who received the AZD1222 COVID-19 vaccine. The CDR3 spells CASSSMMGTVAFF. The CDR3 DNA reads TGTGCCAGCAGCTCGATGATGGGGACGGTAGCTTTCTTT.